These T cell receptor beta chains were read from a single sample in a study of blood T cell repertoires in COVID-19. TCRdb's table, derived via immunoSEQ multiplex PCR, lists solely in-frame clones and lacks some. This table holds approximately 220,000 clones, 65% to 90% found once. The sample taken for sequencing was PBMCs or T cells enriched from blood (not recorded which). Every receptor here comes from a woman aged 40 to 50 with acute COVID-19. CDR3s include the opening cysteine and the closing phenylalanine or tryptophan. D genes are given only for firm matches. Not every row has a clone size; where given, it reads once, few, many or a size class.

abundance | j_gene | d_gene | v_gene | CDR3nt | CDR3aa
NA | TRBJ2-5 | TRBD1 | TRBV7-2 | TGTGCCAGCAGCTTAGAACAGGGGGAGACCCAGTACTTC | CASSLEQGETQYF
few | TRBJ2-7 | TRBD2 | TRBV7-9 | TGTGCCAGCAGCTTGGCGGGAGCGAAGTACGAGCAGTACTTC | CASSLAGAKYEQYF
NA | TRBJ2-4 | TRBD2 | TRBV19 | TGTGCCAGTAGTAGGAGCGGGAGGCCCTCTTTAGCCAAAAACATTCAGTACTTC | CASSRSGRPSLAKNIQYF
NA | TRBJ2-7 | TRBD1 | TRBV6-5 | TGTGCCACCGCCGCGGGACAGGGGCCCTACGAGCAGTACTTC | CATAAGQGPYEQYF
NA | TRBJ2-1 | NA | TRBV2 | TGTGCCAGCGATCGGGGTGCAATTGAGCAGTTCTTC | CASDRGAIEQFF
few | TRBJ2-1 | NA | TRBV21-1 | TGTGCCAGCATCCTAGTTGGGCGGGACCAACTCCCGGACAATGAGCAGTTCTTC | CASILVGRDQLPDNEQFF
NA | TRBJ2-5 | TRBD2 | TRBV5-1 | TGCGCCAGCAGCTTGACGGGAGGGCCGCAAGAGACCCAGTACTTC | CASSLTGGPQETQYF
NA | TRBJ2-7 | TRBD2 | TRBV3-1/TRBV3-2 | TGTGCCAGCAGCCAAGTCTCCGAGGGGCTAGCGGGAACCATCTACGAGCAGTACTTC | CASSQVSEGLAGTIYEQYF
NA | TRBJ1-1 | NA | TRBV7-2 | TGTGCCAGCAGCCAATCCCCGGGAGTTCGTGAAGCTTTCTTT | CASSQSPGVREAFF
NA | TRBJ2-1 | TRBD2 | TRBV29-1 | TGCAGCGTTGAAGGCGGACTAGCGGGAGTGGACAATGAGCAGTTCTTC | CSVEGGLAGVDNEQFF
once | TRBJ2-2 | NA | TRBV18 | TGTGCCAGCTCAAGCTACCTCGGAGCTCCCGGGGAGCTGTTTTTT | CASSSYLGAPGELFF
NA | TRBJ2-7 | NA | TRBV24-1 | TGTGCCACCAGTGACCAGGCGGGCTACGAGCAGTACTTC | CATSDQAGYEQYF
NA | TRBJ2-4 | TRBD1 | TRBV7-8 | TGTGCCAGCAGCCGAGACAGGGGGCAACACTACTTC | CASSRDRGQHYF
once | TRBJ2-3 | NA | TRBV5-1 | TGCGCCAGCAGCCGCGGTGGCACAGATACGCAGTATTTT | CASSRGGTDTQYF
NA | TRBJ1-5 | TRBD1 | TRBV4-1 | TGCGCCAGCAGCCAAGGACAGGGGGATAATCAGCCCCAGCATTTT | CASSQGQGDNQPQHF
NA | TRBJ2-1 | NA | TRBV7-9 | TGTGCCAGCAGCCCAACAAGGACTGACTACAATGAGCAGTTCTTC | CASSPTRTDYNEQFF
few | TRBJ2-5 | NA | TRBV28 | TGTGCCAGCAGTTCCCCGTCAACTTTTGAGACCCAGTACTTC | CASSSPSTFETQYF
NA | TRBJ1-2 | TRBD1 | TRBV3-1/TRBV3-2 | TGTGCCAGCAGCCCATTCACACAGGGGTCCTATGGCTACACCTTC | CASSPFTQGSYGYTF
NA | TRBJ1-1 | TRBD1 | TRBV11-2 | TGTGCCAGCAGCTCCTTGACTCGACAGGGGGCAAGAGCTTTCTTT | CASSSLTRQGARAFF
NA | TRBJ2-2 | TRBD2 | TRBV9 | TGTGCCAGCAGTACTAGCGGGAGTAATACCGGGGAGCTGTTTTTT | CASSTSGSNTGELFF
few | TRBJ2-1 | TRBD2 | TRBV24-1 | TGTGCCACCAGTGATCCTGGGGGGGCCTACAATGAGCAGTTCTTC | CATSDPGGAYNEQFF
NA | TRBJ1-2 | NA | TRBV28 | TGTGCCACCCCAAAAAACACCCGATTTTATGGCTACACCTTC | CATPKNTRFYGYTF
NA | TRBJ1-1 | TRBD1 | TRBV19 | TGTGCCAGCAAGGGGGCCGCGAACACTGAAGCTTTCTTT | CASKGAANTEAFF
NA | TRBJ1-2 | TRBD1 | TRBV4-1 | TGCGCCAGCAGCCCACCGGGACAGGGACTCTACACCTTC | CASSPPGQGLYTF
NA | TRBJ2-7 | NA | TRBV19 | TGTGCCAGTAGTCCGCAGGGGGGACGCGCAACCTACGAGCAGTACTTC | CASSPQGGRATYEQYF
NA | TRBJ2-1 | NA | TRBV11-1 | TGTGCCAGCAGCCCGGGGCAGGGGTTCAATGAGCAGTTCTTC | CASSPGQGFNEQFF
NA | TRBJ2-7 | TRBD1 | TRBV7-9 | TGTGCCAGCAGCTCTCCGGGACAGGGACACGAGCAGTACTTC | CASSSPGQGHEQYF
NA | TRBJ2-3 | NA | TRBV6-4 | TGTGCCAGCAGTGACTCGAGCGTATCTAGCACAGATACGCAGTATTTT | CASSDSSVSSTDTQYF